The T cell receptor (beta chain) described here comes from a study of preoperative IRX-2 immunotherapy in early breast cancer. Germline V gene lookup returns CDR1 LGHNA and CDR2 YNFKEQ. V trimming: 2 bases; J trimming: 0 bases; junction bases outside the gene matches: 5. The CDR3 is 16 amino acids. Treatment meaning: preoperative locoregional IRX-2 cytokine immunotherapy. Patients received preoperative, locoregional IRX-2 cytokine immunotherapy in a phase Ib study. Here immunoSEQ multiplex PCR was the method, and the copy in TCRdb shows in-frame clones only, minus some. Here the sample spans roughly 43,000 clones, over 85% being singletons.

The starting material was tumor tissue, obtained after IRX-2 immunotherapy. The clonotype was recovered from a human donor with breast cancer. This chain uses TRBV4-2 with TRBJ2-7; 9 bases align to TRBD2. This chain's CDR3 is CASSQRLAVGSYEQYF. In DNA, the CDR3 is TGTGCCAGCAGCCAAAGACTAGCGGTAGGCTCCTACGAGCAGTACTTC.